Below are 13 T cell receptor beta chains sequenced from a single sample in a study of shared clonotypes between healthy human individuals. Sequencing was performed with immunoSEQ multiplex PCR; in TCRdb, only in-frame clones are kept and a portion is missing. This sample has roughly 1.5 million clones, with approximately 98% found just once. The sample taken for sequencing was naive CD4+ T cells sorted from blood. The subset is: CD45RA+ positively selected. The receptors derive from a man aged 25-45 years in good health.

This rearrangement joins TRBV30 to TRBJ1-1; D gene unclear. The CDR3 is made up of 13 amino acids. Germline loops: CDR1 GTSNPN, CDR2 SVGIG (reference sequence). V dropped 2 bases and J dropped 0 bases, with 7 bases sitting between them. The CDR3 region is CAWSQFMNTEAFF. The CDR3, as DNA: TGTGCCTGGAGTCAATTCATGAACACTGAAGCTTTCTTT.

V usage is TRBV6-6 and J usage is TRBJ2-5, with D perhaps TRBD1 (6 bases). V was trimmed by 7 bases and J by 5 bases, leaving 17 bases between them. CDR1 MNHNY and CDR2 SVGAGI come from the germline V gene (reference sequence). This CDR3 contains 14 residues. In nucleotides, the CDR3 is TGTGCCAGCACCGAAAACACAGGGACCGAGACCCAGTACTTC. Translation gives CASTENTGTETQYF.

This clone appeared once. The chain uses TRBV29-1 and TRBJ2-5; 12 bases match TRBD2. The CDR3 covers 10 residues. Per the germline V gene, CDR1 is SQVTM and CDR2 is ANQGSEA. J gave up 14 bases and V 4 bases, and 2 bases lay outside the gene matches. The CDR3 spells CSVASGRAYF. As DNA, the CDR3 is TGCAGCGTTGCTAGCGGGAGGGCCTACTTC.

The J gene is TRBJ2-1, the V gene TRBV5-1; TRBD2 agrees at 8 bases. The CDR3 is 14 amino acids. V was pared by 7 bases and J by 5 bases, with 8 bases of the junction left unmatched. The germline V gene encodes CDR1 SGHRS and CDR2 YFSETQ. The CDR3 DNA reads TGCGCCAGCGCTGTAGCGGGATGGGACAATGAGCAGTTCTTC. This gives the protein CASAVAGWDNEQFF.

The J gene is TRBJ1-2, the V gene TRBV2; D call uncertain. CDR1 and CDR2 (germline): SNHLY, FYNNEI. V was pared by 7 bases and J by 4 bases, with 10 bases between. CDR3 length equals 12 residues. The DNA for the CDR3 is TGTGCCAGCAAAAGGGAGGGCTATGGCTACACCTTC. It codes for CASKREGYGYTF.

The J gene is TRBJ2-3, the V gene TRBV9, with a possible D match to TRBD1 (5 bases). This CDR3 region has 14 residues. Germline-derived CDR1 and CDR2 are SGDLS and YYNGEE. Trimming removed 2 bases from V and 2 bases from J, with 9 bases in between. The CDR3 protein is CASSVRQFTDTQYF. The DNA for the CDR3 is TGTGCCAGCAGCGTCCGACAGTTCACAGATACGCAGTATTTT.

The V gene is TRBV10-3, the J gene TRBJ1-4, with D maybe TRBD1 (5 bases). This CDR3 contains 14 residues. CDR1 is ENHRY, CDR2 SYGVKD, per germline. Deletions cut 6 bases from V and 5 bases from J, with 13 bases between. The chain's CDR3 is CAISGTRENEKLFF. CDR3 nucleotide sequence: TGTGCCATCAGCGGGACCCGGGAGAATGAAAAACTGTTTTTT.

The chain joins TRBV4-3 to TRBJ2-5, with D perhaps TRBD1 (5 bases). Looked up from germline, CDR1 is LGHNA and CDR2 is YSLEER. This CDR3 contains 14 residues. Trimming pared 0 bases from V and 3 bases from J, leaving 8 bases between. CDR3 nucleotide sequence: TGCGCCAGCAGCCAAGATGGACACGAAGAGACCCAGTACTTC. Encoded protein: CASSQDGHEETQYF.

Here the CDR3 DNA reads TGTGCAAGTCGCTTAGTTGGGACTAGCCCTCTTGGACCGCAGTACTTC. Its protein is CASRLVGTSPLGPQYF. The chain employs TRBV12-2 and TRBJ2-7; the table's D call, TRBD2, was not checked against the DNA. TRBV12-2 is described as a pseudogene. The CDR3 totals 16 residues.

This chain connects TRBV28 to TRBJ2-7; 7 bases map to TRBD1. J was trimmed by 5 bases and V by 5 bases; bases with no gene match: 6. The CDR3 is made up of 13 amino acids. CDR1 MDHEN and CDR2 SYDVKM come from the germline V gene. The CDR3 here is CASSNRGRDEQYF. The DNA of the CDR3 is TGTGCCAGCAGTAACAGGGGTCGGGACGAGCAGTACTTC.

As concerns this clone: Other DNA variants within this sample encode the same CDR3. DNA of the CDR3: TGTGCCAGCAGCTTACGATTCGAGCAGTACTTC. Its protein is CASSLRFEQYF. The V gene is TRBV7-8, the J gene TRBJ2-7; D remains unclear. This CDR3 comprises 11 residues. The V and J ends lost 2 bases and 6 bases respectively, with 5 bases between them. Germline lookup yields CDR1 SGHVS and CDR2 FQNEAQ.

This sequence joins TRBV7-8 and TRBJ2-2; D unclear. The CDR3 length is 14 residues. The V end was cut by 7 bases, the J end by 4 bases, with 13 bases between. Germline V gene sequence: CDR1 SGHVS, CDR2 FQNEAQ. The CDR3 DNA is TGTGCCAGCAACCAACTGCAGACCACCGGGGAGCTGTTTTTT. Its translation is CASNQLQTTGELFF.

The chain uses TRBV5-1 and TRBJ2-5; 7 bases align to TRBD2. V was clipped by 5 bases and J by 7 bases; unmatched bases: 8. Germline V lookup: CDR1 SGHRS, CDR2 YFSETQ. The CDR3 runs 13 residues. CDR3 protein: CASSPGERGTQYF. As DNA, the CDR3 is TGCGCCAGCAGTCCCGGGGAGCGGGGGACCCAGTACTTC.